Here is one T cell receptor (beta chain) with its context. Using immunoSEQ multiplex PCR, the repertoire was profiled, and TCRdb retains in-frame clones only, with some absent. This sample yields roughly 150,000 clones, of which over 85% are seen a single time; over 15% belongs to the top ten. This sample was included in a study of blood T cell repertoires in COVID-19. Across the study: Sources were T cells, B-cell-depleted T cells, or PBMCs; the material itself was cDNA or gDNA.

The germline gives CDR1 SGHRS, CDR2 YFSETQ. The CDR3 has 15 amino acids. Trimming removed 2 bases from V and 1 base from J, with 9 bases in between. This clonotype was sampled from a man aged 55 to 70 with active or convalescent COVID-19. The V and J genes are TRBV5-1 and TRBJ2-2; D not certain. The sample taken for sequencing was peripheral blood. The CDR3 DNA reads TGCGCCAGCAGCTTATCACAACAGAACACCGGGGAGCTGTTTTTT. It encodes CASSLSQQNTGELFF.